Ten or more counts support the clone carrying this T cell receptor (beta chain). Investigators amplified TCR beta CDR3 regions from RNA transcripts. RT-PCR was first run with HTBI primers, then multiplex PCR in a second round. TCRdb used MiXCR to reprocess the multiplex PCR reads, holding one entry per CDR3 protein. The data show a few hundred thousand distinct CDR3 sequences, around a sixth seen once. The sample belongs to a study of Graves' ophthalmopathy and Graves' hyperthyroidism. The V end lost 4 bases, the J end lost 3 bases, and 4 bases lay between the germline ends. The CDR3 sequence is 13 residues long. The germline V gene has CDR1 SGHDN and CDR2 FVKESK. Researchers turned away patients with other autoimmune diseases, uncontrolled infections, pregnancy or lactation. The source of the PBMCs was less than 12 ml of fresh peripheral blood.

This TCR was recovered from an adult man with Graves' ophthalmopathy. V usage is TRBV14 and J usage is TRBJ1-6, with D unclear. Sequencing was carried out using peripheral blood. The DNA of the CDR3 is TGTGCCAGCAGCCCTAACTATAATTCACCCCTCCACTTT. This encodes CASSPNYNSPLHF.